This passage covers 4 T cell receptor beta chains from one sample sequenced in a study of blood T cell repertoires in COVID-19. The data were produced by immunoSEQ multiplex PCR, yet TCRdb's version contains in-frame clones alone and is incomplete. Here the sample spans fewer than 65,000 clones, 90% being singletons. Input material: peripheral blood. These receptors were collected from a man aged 50 or older with acute or convalescent COVID-19.

The CDR3 sequence is CASSRDRGHLEAFF. The CDR3 DNA follows: TGCGCCAGCAGCCGGGACAGGGGCCACCTTGAAGCTTTCTTT. The rearrangement links TRBV5-1 to TRBJ1-1; TRBD1 agrees at 10 bases. The germline CDR1 and CDR2 sequences are SGHRS and YFSETQ. The V gene end was trimmed by 4 bases and the J gene end by 7 bases; junction bases not matched to a gene: 7. The CDR3 covers 14 residues.

The rearrangement uses TRBV30 and TRBJ1-2, with 8 bases fitting TRBD1. The germline V gene has CDR1 GTSNPN and CDR2 SVGIG (reference sequence). Unmatched junction bases numbered 8, after V lost 2 bases and J lost 6 bases. This CDR3 is 14 amino acids long. CDR3 in DNA: TGTGCCTGGAGTAAGGGCAGGGGGCCCCATGGCTACACCTTC. As protein: CAWSKGRGPHGYTF.

This chain connects TRBV7-2 to TRBJ2-3; 7 positions agree with TRBD1. V was pared by 2 bases and J by 0 bases, with 5 bases of the junction left unmatched. Per germline, CDR1 SGHTA and CDR2 FQGNSA. CDR3 length equals 16 residues. The CDR3 reads CASSLLGTVSTDTQYF. As DNA, the CDR3 is TGTGCCAGCAGCTTACTCGGGACAGTTAGCACAGATACGCAGTATTTT.

The rearrangement joins TRBV30 to TRBJ2-7; the match to TRBD1 covers 12 bases. Germline CDR1 reads GTSNPN; CDR2 reads SVGIG (reference sequence). J was trimmed by 6 bases and V by 0 bases; bases with no gene match: 6. The CDR3 covers 15 residues. CDR3 coding DNA: TGTGCCTGGAGTGTAGGGGACAGGGGGCTTATCGAGCAGTACTTC. Protein product: CAWSVGDRGLIEQYF.